The rows below give T cell receptor beta chains drawn from one sample of a study of cytomegalovirus exposure and HLA in healthy donors. Sequencing was performed with immunoSEQ multiplex PCR; in TCRdb, only in-frame clones are kept and a portion is missing. The data contain hundreds of thousands of clones, about nine tenths of them seen just once; the ten biggest clones take up 0.65% to 0.95%. The specimen sequenced was PBMCs. The receptors come from a woman between 18 and 29 years old in good health and CMV-seronegative. The CDR3 runs from the conserved cysteine through the conserved F or W. D genes are given only for firm matches. Clone size appears in some rows only: once, few, many, or a class for an expanded clone.

>TRBD1|-|TRBJ1-2|TRBV11-2
CASSLRGTGRGYTF
TGTGCCAGCAGCTTGAGGGGGACAGGGAGAGGCTACACCTTC
>-|-|TRBJ2-3|TRBV10-3
CAISELDFSSQYF
TGTGCCATCAGTGAGCTTGACTTTAGCTCGCAGTATTTT
>-|-|TRBJ1-5|TRBV7-7
CASSSPGGPKRQPQHF
TGTGCCAGCAGCTCTCCGGGGGGGCCTAAGCGTCAGCCCCAGCATTTT
>-|-|TRBJ1-4|TRBV6-1
CASSWTVGDYEKLFF
TGTGCCAGCAGTTGGACAGTGGGCGATTATGAAAAACTGTTTTTT
>TRBD2|once|TRBJ2-5|TRBV6-7
CASSYYSGQSGETQYF
TGTGCCAGCAGTTATTATAGCGGGCAGTCGGGGGAGACCCAGTACTTC
>-|-|TRBJ1-4|TRBV19
CASSIQGNNEKLFF
TGTGCCAGTAGTATACAGGGGAATAATGAAAAACTGTTTTTT
>TRBD1|-|TRBJ1-5|TRBV4-2
CASSQAGGRSNQPQHF
TGTGCCAGCAGCCAAGCAGGGGGGAGGAGCAATCAGCCCCAGCATTTT
>-|-|TRBJ1-3|TRBV6-5
CASSREVSGNTIYF
TGTGCCAGCAGTCGGGAGGTTTCTGGAAACACCATATATTTT
>-|-|TRBJ1-1|TRBV5-1
CASSPWSRIMNTEAFF
TGCGCCAGCAGCCCTTGGAGTCGGATCATGAACACTGAAGCTTTCTTT
>-|-|TRBJ2-3|TRBV6-5
CASSYGTGDTDTQYF
TGTGCCAGCAGTTACGGGACGGGAGACACAGATACGCAGTATTTT
>-|-|TRBJ2-7|TRBV5-1
CASSLDPSLTYEQYF
TGCGCCAGCAGCTTGGACCCTAGCCTTACCTACGAGCAGTACTTC
>-|-|TRBJ1-2|TRBV4-1
CASSQDRRRHGYTF
TGCGCCAGCAGCCAAGACCGACGGAGGCATGGCTACACCTTC
>-|-|TRBJ2-1|TRBV18
CASSSRALDEQFF
TGTGCCAGCTCATCCAGGGCCTTAGATGAGCAGTTCTTC
>-|-|TRBJ2-1|TRBV11-3
CASSLWTANEQFF
TGTGCCAGCAGCTTATGGACTGCAAATGAGCAGTTCTTC
>-|-|TRBJ1-4|TRBV7-9
CASSPPTGIYEKLFF
TGTGCCAGCAGCCCGCCGACAGGCATTTATGAAAAACTGTTTTTT
>TRBD2|-|TRBJ2-3|TRBV28
CASSTWTSGTADTQYF
TGTGCCAGCAGTACCTGGACTAGCGGGACCGCAGATACGCAGTATTTT
>-|once|TRBJ2-3|TRBV30
CAWRPARASSTDTQYF
TGTGCCTGGAGACCCGCCCGCGCGAGTAGCACAGATACGCAGTATTTT
>-|-|TRBJ2-1|TRBV5-1
CASSSGVGSSYNEQFF
TGCGCCAGCAGCTCGGGTGTGGGGAGCTCCTACAATGAGCAGTTCTTC
>-|-|TRBJ1-2|TRBV20-1
CSARGHGYTF
TGCAGTGCTAGGGGGCACGGCTACACCTTC
>TRBD2|-|TRBJ2-4|TRBV2
CASGAGGQNIQYF
TGTGCCAGCGGGGCGGGAGGCCAAAACATTCAGTACTTC
>-|few|TRBJ2-7|TRBV7-9
CASSPTVTAGTEQYF
TGTGCCAGCAGCCCCACGGTTACCGCAGGTACCGAGCAGTACTTC
>TRBD2|-|TRBJ2-1|TRBV6-1
CASSETSGGAFNEQFF
TGTGCCAGCAGTGAAACCAGCGGGGGGGCCTTCAATGAGCAGTTCTTC
>-|once|TRBJ2-7|TRBV27
CASRKMGGLSSYEQYF
TGTGCCAGCAGAAAGATGGGGGGACTCAGCTCCTACGAGCAGTACTTC
>-|-|TRBJ2-6|TRBV4-1
CASSPLTGISGANVLTF
TGCGCCAGCAGCCCGTTGACAGGAATCTCTGGGGCCAACGTCCTGACTTTC
>-|-|TRBJ1-1|TRBV4-1
CASSRSQGLMNTEAFF
TGCGCCAGCAGCCGTTCCCAGGGACTCATGAACACTGAAGCTTTCTTT
>TRBD2|-|TRBJ2-1|TRBV11-2
CASSSPLGGSGGANDEQFF
TGTGCCAGCAGCTCCCCTCTCGGGGGTAGCGGGGGGGCTAACGATGAGCAGTTCTTC
>-|-|TRBJ1-2|TRBV6-1
CASSPRFGYTF
TGTGCCAGCAGCCCGAGGTTTGGCTACACCTTC